This TCR beta chain stems from a study of blood T cell repertoires in COVID-19. This CDR3 is 14 amino acids long. Germline V CDR1 and CDR2: MNHEY, SVGAGI. The V segment lost 5 bases and the J segment 2 bases; nucleotides outside the gene matches: 5. Profiling relied on immunoSEQ multiplex PCR, and the TCRdb table lists in-frame clones only, not all of them. The sample has about 290,000 clones; about 89% are singletons. Sequencing was performed on peripheral blood. The chain carries TRBV6-5 and TRBJ1-2, with 7 bases aligning to TRBD1. The receptor was derived from a woman between 40 and 50 years old who had recovered from COVID-19. CDR3 amino acids: CASSTGTVNYGYTF. CDR3 DNA sequence: TGTGCCAGCAGTACCGGGACAGTCAACTATGGCTACACCTTC.